Each of the 32 T cell receptor beta chains below was sequenced from the same sample in a study of glioma-infiltrating T cells after dendritic cell vaccination (TCRdb year 2016). To prepare the library, the immunoSEQ multiplex PCR assay was applied. TCRdb mirrors the immuneACCESS table, restricted to in-frame sequences. Some clones are absent from its copies; in checked studies, under half trace to an unresolved V gene, and the reason for the others is unknown. This sample gives roughly 100,000 clones in total; 75% to 85% of them show up just once. The ten top clones hold approximately 12% of the sample. The sample in question was blood, obtained before dendritic cell vaccination. Receptors originate from a human donor with glioblastoma.

The V and J genes are TRBV9 and TRBJ2-7; no clear D gene. CDR1 SGDLS and CDR2 YYNGEE come from the germline V gene. Trimming stripped 4 bases from V and 4 bases from J, with 12 bases between. The CDR3 is made up of 13 amino acids. The CDR3 is CASSPSGSYEQYF. The DNA of the CDR3 is TGTGCCAGCAGCCCTTCCGGTTCGTACGAGCAGTACTTC.

J is TRBJ2-7 and V is TRBV19; 8 bases fit TRBD2. CDR3 length: 14 amino acids. J was trimmed by 0 bases and V by 10 bases; bases with no gene match: 8. Germline V gene data show CDR1 as LNHDA and CDR2 as SQIVND (reference sequence). CDR3 bases: TGTGCCACCGCCGCGGGGGGCTTCTCCTACGAGCAGTACTTC. It encodes CATAAGGFSYEQYF.

This chain joins TRBV19 and TRBJ1-1; 8 bases map to TRBD1. The CDR3 sequence is 17 residues long. Germline loops: CDR1 LNHDA, CDR2 SQIVND (reference sequence). J gave up 4 bases and V 3 bases, and 13 bases lay outside the gene matches. The CDR3 region has the DNA TGTGCCAGTAGTATCTTCAGGGGGCGGGGGCCGGGCACTGAAGCTTTCTTT. Amino acid sequence: CASSIFRGRGPGTEAFF.

This chain connects TRBV11-2 to TRBJ1-4; no clear D gene. Trimming removed 5 bases at V and 6 bases at J, with 10 bases between. The CDR3 extends over 13 amino acids. Germline CDR1 reads SGHAT; CDR2 reads FQNNGV. CDR3: CASSLSPDEKLFF. CDR3 nucleotides: TGTGCCAGCAGCCTTTCCCCCGATGAAAAACTGTTTTTT.

The rearrangement links TRBV30 to TRBJ2-3; 10 nucleotides match TRBD2. Germline V CDR1 and CDR2: GTSNPN, SVGIG (reference sequence). The CDR3 is 13 amino acids. Trimming took 3 bases from V and 7 from J; bases not matched to a gene: 4. The CDR3 nucleotides read TGTGCCTGGAGAGTTACTAGCGGGAATACGCAGTATTTT. Translation: CAWRVTSGNTQYF. The entire variable domain, with the rest obtained from reference TRBV30 and TRBJ2-3, is as follows: SQTIHQWPATLVQPVGSPLSLECTVEGTSNPNLYWYRQAAGRGLQLLFYSVGIGQISSEVPQNLSASRPQDRQFILSSKKLLLSDSGFYLCAWRVTSGNTQYFGPGTRLTVL.

This clone was picked up one time. The CDR3 region is CASSTAGPYEQYF. The CDR3 region has the DNA TGTGCCAGTAGTACCGCAGGGCCCTACGAGCAGTACTTC. The J gene is TRBJ2-7, the V gene TRBV19, with D possibly matching TRBD1 (5 bases). There are 13 residues in the CDR3. CDR1 and CDR2 from the germline V gene are LNHDA and SQIVND (reference sequence). Trimming removed 4 bases from V and 2 bases from J, with 9 bases in between.

The chain uses TRBV19 and TRBJ2-3; tentative D call: TRBD1 (5 bases). V was cut by 4 bases and J by 6 bases, with 14 bases left in between. Germline CDR1 and CDR2: LNHDA and SQIVND (reference sequence). The CDR3 length is 14 residues. CDR3 coding DNA: TGTGCCAGTAGTAGTGGCGTGGCAGGGGATACGCAGTATTTT. It translates to CASSSGVAGDTQYF.

The chain combines TRBV10-3 with TRBJ2-2, with D possibly being TRBD1 (6 bases). From germline, CDR1 is ENHRY and CDR2 SYGVKD. Deletions cut 6 bases from V and 1 base from J, with 12 bases between. The CDR3 totals 15 residues. Written as DNA, the CDR3 is TGTGCCATCAGAATGGTGGGACAGAACACCGGGGAGCTGTTTTTT. It translates to CAIRMVGQNTGELFF.

This chain connects TRBV18 to TRBJ2-3; 11 nucleotides match TRBD2. This CDR3 has 16 residues. The junction had 2 bases not matched to a gene; V was cut back by 3 bases and J by 0 bases. CDR1 and CDR2 from the germline V gene are KGHSH and LQKENI. This chain's CDR3 is CASSPTSGESTDTQYF. CDR3 DNA sequence: TGTGCCAGCTCACCGACTAGCGGGGAGAGCACAGATACGCAGTATTTT.

The V call is TRBV10-1, the J call TRBJ2-5; D is uncertain. V lost 4 bases, J lost 5 bases, and 14 bases lay in between. CDR1 and CDR2 from the germline V gene are WNHNN and SYGVQD (reference sequence). This CDR3 is built from 14 residues. The CDR3 region has the DNA TGCGCCAGCAGTGCCGACTCCTCAGCGGAGACCCAGTACTTC. Its protein is CASSADSSAETQYF.

V gene TRBV11-2 combines with J gene TRBJ1-2; D is uncertain. Trimming took off 1 base at V and 9 bases at J, with 12 bases between the two ends. Germline V gives CDR1 SGHAT, CDR2 FQNNGV. CDR3 size: 13 residues. CDR3 in amino acids: CASSLGSQLSYTF. The CDR3 coding sequence is TGTGCCAGCAGCTTAGGCTCCCAGTTGAGCTACACCTTC.

There are a few counts of this clone. This chain connects TRBV14 to TRBJ1-6; D gene ambiguous. The ends were cut back, 2 bases at V and 3 bases at J, with 8 bases in the middle. This CDR3 has 15 residues. CDR1 is SGHDN, CDR2 FVKESK, per germline. The CDR3: CASSQFVNYNSPLHF. For the CDR3, the DNA is TGTGCCAGCAGCCAATTTGTTAACTATAATTCACCCCTCCACTTT.

V usage is TRBV6-5 and J usage is TRBJ2-7, with no clear D. CDR1 is MNHEY, CDR2 SVGAGI, per germline. The CDR3 extends over 13 amino acids. With 5 bases removed from V and 4 bases from J, the gap between germline ends came to 12 bases. Written as DNA, the CDR3 is TGTGCCAGCAGTCGCTCTACCCCTTACGAGCAGTACTTC. Translation: CASSRSTPYEQYF.

The J gene is TRBJ2-5, the V gene TRBV4-1, with 14 bases lining up with TRBD2. The CDR3 consists of 16 residues. Trimming took 5 bases from V and 1 from J; bases not matched to a gene: 3. Germline CDR1 and CDR2: MGHRA and YSYEKL. The CDR3 is CASSKGLAGVQETQYF. Here the CDR3 DNA reads TGCGCCAGCAGCAAGGGACTAGCGGGGGTCCAAGAGACCCAGTACTTC.

The chain recombines TRBV11-2 with TRBJ2-1, with D perhaps TRBD2 (6 bases). The CDR3 contains 16 residues. Germline values: CDR1 SGHAT, CDR2 FQNNGV. V lost 5 bases and J lost 8, with 22 bases in between. DNA for the CDR3: TGTGCCAGCAGCAATCAGTGGCGGGGCACCCTCCATGAGCAGTTCTTC. Its translation is CASSNQWRGTLHEQFF. The full variable domain, completed using reference TRBV11-2 and TRBJ2-1, is EAGVAQSPRYKIIEKRQSVAFWCNPISGHATLYWYQQILGQGPKLLIQFQNNGVVDDSQLPKDRFSAERLKGVDSTLKIQPAKLEDSAVYLCASSNQWRGTLHEQFFGPGTRLTVL.

This sequence joins TRBV6-5 and TRBJ1-6; D is undetermined. Germline CDR1 is MNHEY and CDR2 is SVGAGI. The CDR3 totals 12 residues. Trimming shortened V by 10 bases and J by 9 bases, and 13 bases separated the two germline ends. DNA for the CDR3: TGTGCCACGAGGGATTACGGTTCACCCCTCCACTTT. The encoded protein is CATRDYGSPLHF.

J is TRBJ1-1 and V is TRBV2, with unresolved D. Trimming left V 0 bases short and J 3 bases short, with 11 bases between. The CDR3 has 15 residues. Looked up from germline, CDR1 is SNHLY and CDR2 is FYNNEI. The CDR3 reads CASSEAAGWYTEAFF. The CDR3 DNA follows: TGTGCCAGCAGTGAAGCGGCGGGGTGGTACACTGAAGCTTTCTTT.

The J gene is TRBJ1-2, the V gene TRBV29-1; D perhaps matches TRBD1 (5 bases). CDR1 is SQVTM, CDR2 ANQGSEA, per germline. The CDR3 sequence is 9 residues long. Trimming took off 7 bases at V and 5 bases at J, with 5 bases between the two ends. CDR3 protein: CSAGYGYTF. CDR3 DNA sequence: TGCAGCGCAGGGTATGGCTACACCTTC.

The rearrangement links TRBV27 to TRBJ2-3; TRBD2 agrees at 12 bases. Trimming took 2 bases from V and 5 from J; bases not matched to a gene: 5. This CDR3 has 16 amino acids. The germline gives CDR1 MNHEY, CDR2 SMNVEV (reference sequence). In DNA, the CDR3 is TGTGCCAGCAGTTTAGTACTAGCGGGGGGAAGAGATACGCAGTATTTT. As protein: CASSLVLAGGRDTQYF.

The chain employs TRBV6-4 and TRBJ1-2; a weak D match, TRBD1 (5 bases). Trimming left V 3 bases short and J 10 bases short, with 18 bases between. Germline V gene sequence: CDR1 MRHNA, CDR2 SNTAGT. This CDR3 has 14 residues. The CDR3 DNA follows: TGTGCCAGCAGTGAAGATACAGCCGGGGGTGACTACACCTTC. Its translation: CASSEDTAGGDYTF.

The rearrangement links TRBV4-1 to TRBJ2-1; D is unclear. CDR3 size: 12 residues. The V and J ends lost 3 bases and 12 bases respectively, with 12 bases between them. CDR1 and CDR2 (germline): MGHRA, YSYEKL. The CDR3 reads CASSQMEGGQFF. The CDR3 DNA is TGCGCCAGCAGCCAGATGGAAGGCGGGCAGTTCTTC.

The J gene is TRBJ2-5, the V gene TRBV10-3; 8 bases are shared with TRBD2. The V gene end was trimmed by 8 bases and the J gene end by 2 bases; junction bases not matched to a gene: 4. Germline loops: CDR1 ENHRY, CDR2 SYGVKD. The CDR3 is made up of 13 amino acids. DNA of the CDR3: TGTGCCATCGGAGCGGGGGTACAAGAGACCCAGTACTTC. Protein product: CAIGAGVQETQYF.

This chain links TRBV7-2 with TRBJ2-7, with 7 nucleotides matching TRBD1. V lost 5 bases to trimming and J lost 6 bases; unmatched junction nucleotides: 4. The CDR3 runs to 12 residues. Germline V gene lookup returns CDR1 SGHTA and CDR2 FQGNSA. For the CDR3, the DNA is TGTGCCAGCAGCCGAGGGGGCTTCGAGCAGTACTTC. As protein: CASSRGGFEQYF.

The chain has TRBV19 and TRBJ1-6; D is uncertain. This CDR3 spans 13 amino acids. CDR1 LNHDA and CDR2 SQIVND come from the germline V gene (reference sequence). V lost 4 bases, J lost 7 bases, and 8 bases lay in between. The CDR3 spells CASSTSRNSPLHF. CDR3 sequence (DNA): TGTGCCAGTAGTACCTCGAGAAATTCACCCCTCCACTTT. The full variable domain, completed using reference TRBV19 and TRBJ1-6, is DGGITQSPKYLFRKEGQNVTLSCEQNLNHDAMYWYRQDPGQGLRLIYYSQIVNDFQKGDIAEGYSVSREKKESFPLTVTSAQKNPTAFYLCASSTSRNSPLHFGNGTRLTVT.

The chain joins TRBV15 to TRBJ2-2, with D possibly being TRBD1 (6 bases). The CDR3 is 15 residues long. Trimming removed 2 bases from V and 5 bases from J, with 12 bases in between. Germline lookup yields CDR1 LNHNV and CDR2 YYDKDF (reference sequence). In DNA form, the CDR3 reads TGTGCCACCAGCAGATCTACAGGGTTGACCGGGGAGCTGTTTTTT. Protein product: CATSRSTGLTGELFF.

The V gene is TRBV9, the J gene TRBJ2-4, with 7 positions matching TRBD2. Trimming took 4 bases from V and 0 from J; bases not matched to a gene: 13. This CDR3 comprises 18 residues. The V gene's germline CDR1 is SGDLS and CDR2 YYNGEE. CDR3 bases: TGTGCCAGCAGCTCCCCTGGCGGGGGATCGCTAGCCAAAAACATTCAGTACTTC. Translation: CASSSPGGGSLAKNIQYF.

This chain uses TRBV11-3 with TRBJ1-4, with D perhaps TRBD1 (5 bases). Germline V CDR1 and CDR2: SGHNT, YENEEA. The V gene lost 1 base and the J gene lost 8 bases, with 14 bases spanning the gap. This CDR3 region has 15 residues. CDR3 in DNA: TGTGCCAGCAGCTTAGTAAGCGGGGCTGGGGAAAAACTGTTTTTT. Its protein is CASSLVSGAGEKLFF. Full variable domain (outside the CDR3, taken from reference TRBV11-3 and TRBJ1-4): EAGVVQSPRYKIIEKKQPVAFWCNPISGHNTLYWYLQNLGQGPELLIRYENEEAVDDSQLPKDRFSAERLKGVDSTLKIQPAELGDSAVYLCASSLVSGAGEKLFFGSGTQLSVL.

J is TRBJ2-4 and V is TRBV5-8; D unclear. Germline V gives CDR1 SGHTS, CDR2 YDEGEE. CDR3 size: 12 residues. Trimming pared 4 bases from V and 6 bases from J, leaving 8 bases between. The CDR3 nucleotides read TGTGCCAGCAGCCAGAGAGGAAACATTCAGTACTTC. It specifies CASSQRGNIQYF.

CDR3 residues: CASTLGGRNLQETQYF. The CDR3 DNA follows: TGTGCCAGCACCCTGGGGGGGAGGAACCTCCAAGAGACCCAGTACTTC. The V gene is TRBV7-2, the J gene TRBJ2-5; TRBD2 matches 7 bases. The CDR3 has 16 residues. J lost 1 base, V lost 7 bases, and 12 bases had no gene match. CDR1 is SGHTA and CDR2 is FQGNSA in the germline V gene.

J is TRBJ1-2 and V is TRBV7-2, with D maybe TRBD1 (6 bases). The CDR3 has 15 residues. Germline-derived CDR1 and CDR2 are SGHTA and FQGNSA. Between the trimmed V and J ends, which lost 5 bases and 5 bases, there was a span of 18 bases. CDR3 sequence (DNA): TGTGCCAGCAGCCCCACACTGGGGCAGGGGTATGGCTACACCTTC. Its translation is CASSPTLGQGYGYTF.

J is TRBJ2-7 and V is TRBV25-1; the D gene is possibly TRBD2 (6 bases). The CDR3 is made up of 13 amino acids. Germline V gene sequence: CDR1 MGHDK, CDR2 SYGVNS. The V end was cut by 2 bases, the J end by 3 bases, with 8 bases between. CDR3 region: CASSEPGGYEQYF. CDR3 sequence (DNA): TGTGCCAGCAGTGAACCCGGGGGCTACGAGCAGTACTTC.

The CDR3 protein is CASSPRGGTEAFF. CDR3 nucleotide sequence: TGTGCCAGCAGCCCCCGGGGGGGCACTGAAGCTTTCTTT. The chain uses TRBV7-9 and TRBJ1-1, with D perhaps TRBD1 (5 bases). There are 13 residues in the CDR3. V was clipped by 5 bases and J by 4 bases, with 11 bases between them. The germline V gene encodes CDR1 SEHNR and CDR2 FQNEAQ (reference sequence).